The entry below describes one T cell receptor (beta chain). V shed 3 bases and J shed 4 bases, with 16 bases lying between them. This CDR3 has 15 amino acids. From germline, CDR1 is LNHNV and CDR2 YYDKDF (reference sequence). The data were taken from a study of Graves' ophthalmopathy and Graves' hyperthyroidism. Study-level information: Hyperthyroidism showing no ophthalmopathy within 18 months of follow-up was stable.

Amplification of TCR beta CDR3 regions used RNA transcripts. Following a first-round RT-PCR that used HTBI primers, a second-round multiplex PCR was carried out. TCRdb independently ran MiXCR on the multiplex PCR reads; one entry per CDR3 protein. The data contain about 590,000 distinct CDR3 sequences, approximately 35% of them singletons. Source material: peripheral blood or thyroid tissue (not recorded which). This chain uses TRBV15 with TRBJ2-7; D may be TRBD1 or TRBD2 (5 bases each). The TCR originated in an adult man with Graves' hyperthyroidism. The CDR3 DNA follows: TGTGCCACCAGCAGCGCCCGGGACGGAGAATACGAGCAGTACTTC. Encoded protein: CATSSARDGEYEQYF.